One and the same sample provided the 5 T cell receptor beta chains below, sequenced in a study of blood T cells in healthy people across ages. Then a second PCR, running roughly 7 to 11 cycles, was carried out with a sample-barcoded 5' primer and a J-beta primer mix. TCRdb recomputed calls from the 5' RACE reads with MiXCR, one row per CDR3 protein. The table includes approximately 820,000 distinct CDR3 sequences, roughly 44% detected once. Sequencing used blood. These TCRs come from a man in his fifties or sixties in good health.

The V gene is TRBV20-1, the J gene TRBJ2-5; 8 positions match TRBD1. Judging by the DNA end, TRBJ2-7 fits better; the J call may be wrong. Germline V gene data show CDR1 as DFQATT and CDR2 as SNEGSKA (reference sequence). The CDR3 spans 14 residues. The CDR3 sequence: CSAGEQGDPYEQYF. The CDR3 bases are TGCAGTGCTGGTGAACAGGGGGATCCCTACGAGCAGTACTTC.

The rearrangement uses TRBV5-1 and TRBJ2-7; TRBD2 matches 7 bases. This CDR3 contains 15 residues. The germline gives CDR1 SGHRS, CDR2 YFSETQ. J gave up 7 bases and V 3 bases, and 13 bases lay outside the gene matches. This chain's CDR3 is CASSYTAGTTNEQYF. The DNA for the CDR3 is TGCGCCAGCAGCTACACCGCCGGGACTACAAATGAGCAGTACTTC.

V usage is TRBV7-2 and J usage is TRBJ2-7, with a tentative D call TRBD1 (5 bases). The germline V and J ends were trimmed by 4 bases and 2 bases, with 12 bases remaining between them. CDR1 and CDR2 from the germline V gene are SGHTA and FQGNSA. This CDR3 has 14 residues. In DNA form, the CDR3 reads TGTGCCAGCAGCTCAAATCCAGGGCCCTACGAGCAGTACTTC. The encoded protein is CASSSNPGPYEQYF.

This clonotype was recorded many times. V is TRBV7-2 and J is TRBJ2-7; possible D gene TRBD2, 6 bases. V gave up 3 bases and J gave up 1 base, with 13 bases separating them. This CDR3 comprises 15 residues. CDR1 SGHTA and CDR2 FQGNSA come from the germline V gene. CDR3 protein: CASSLGPGTSYEQYF. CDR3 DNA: TGTGCCAGCAGCTTGGGACCGGGGACTTCCTACGAGCAGTACTTC. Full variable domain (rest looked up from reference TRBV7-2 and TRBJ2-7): GAGVSQSPSNKVTEKGKDVELRCDPISGHTALYWYRQSLGQGLEFLIYFQGNSAPDKSGLPSDRFSAERTGGSVSTLTIQRTQQEDSAVYLCASSLGPGTSYEQYFGPGTRLTVT.

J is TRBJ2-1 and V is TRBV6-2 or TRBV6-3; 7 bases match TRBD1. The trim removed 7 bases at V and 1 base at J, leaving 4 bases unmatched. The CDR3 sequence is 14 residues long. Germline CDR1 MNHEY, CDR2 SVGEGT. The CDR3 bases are TGTGCCAGCACGAAGACAGGGTCCTACAATGAGCAGTTCTTC. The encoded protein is CASTKTGSYNEQFF.